This is a list of T cell receptor beta chains from one sample in a study of blood T cells in healthy people across ages. TCRdb called the 5' RACE reads again in MiXCR, with one record for every CDR3 protein. The table shows about 1.6 million distinct CDR3 sequences, with around 35% occurring only once. The sample consisted of blood. These receptors originate from a woman aged 30 to 39 in good health. The CDR3 runs from the conserved cysteine through the conserved F or W. The D gene is left open where the match is weak. Clone size, where shown, is once, few, many, or a class for clones that have expanded.

J gene | clone size | V gene | D gene | CDR3 DNA | CDR3 protein
TRBJ2-3 | few | TRBV2 | - | TGTGCCAGCAGTGTTCAGGGCCACTCTAGCACAGATACGCAGTATTTT | CASSVQGHSSTDTQYF
TRBJ1-2 | - | TRBV9 | - | TGTGCCAGCAGCGTAGGATGTGGGGGCGCTCACTATGGCTACACCTTC | CASSVGCGGAHYGYTF
TRBJ2-1 | few | TRBV29-1 | - | TGCAGCGTTTGGACTTCGATGGGCGGGGAGGCAGGGGTTCCCTACAATGAGCAGTTCTTC | CSVWTSMGGEAGVPYNEQFF
TRBJ2-1 | once | TRBV20-1 | - | TGCAGTGCTAGTAGTCGGGGTGGTGAGCAGTTCTTC | CSASSRGGEQFF
TRBJ2-5 | - | TRBV20-1 | - | TGCAGTGCTAGAGATCCTTGGTACAATGAGCAGTACTTC | CSARDPWYNEQYF
TRBJ1-2 | - | TRBV12-3/TRBV12-4 | TRBD1 | TGTGCCAGCACCTTAGGGGACAGGGCTTCCGGCTACACCTTC | CASTLGDRASGYTF
TRBJ2-7 | - | TRBV20-1 | TRBD2 | TGCAGTGCCCTACTAGTGGGAGGGTTATACGAGCAGTACTTC | CSALLVGGLYEQYF
TRBJ2-1 | - | TRBV29-1 | TRBD1 | TGCAGCGTTGCCGGGACAGGGGCCATCAATGAGCAGTTCTTC | CSVAGTGAINEQFF
TRBJ2-7 | - | TRBV28 | - | TGTGCCAGCAGTTCCCCTCGACAGGCACACTACGAGCAGTACTTC | CASSSPRQAHYEQYF
TRBJ2-3 | - | TRBV7-3 | - | TGTGCCAGCAGCCAAGGGCCGGGGGGCGTCACAGATACGCAGTATTTT | CASSQGPGGVTDTQYF
TRBJ1-4 | - | TRBV4-1 | - | TGCGCCAGCAGCCCCCAACTCGGGGGGTTTGGTGAAAAACGGTTTTTT | CASSPQLGGFGEKRFF
TRBJ2-5 | few | TRBV25-1 | - | TGTGCCAGCAGTGACCCGAAAGAGACCCAGTACTTC | CASSDPKETQYF
TRBJ2-3 | many | TRBV6-1 | TRBD2 | TGTGCCAGCAGTGAGGCGCGGGAGACAGATACGCAGTATTTT | CASSEARETDTQYF
TRBJ1-4 | - | TRBV4-2 | - | TGTGCCAGCAGCCAAGATACGGCTGAAAAACTGTTTTTT | CASSQDTAEKLFF
TRBJ1-2 | - | TRBV6-1 | - | TGTGCCAGCAGTGAGGTCCGGCTACGGGGCGGCTACACCTTC | CASSEVRLRGGYTF
TRBJ2-3 | - | TRBV6-5 | - | TGTGCCAGCAGTAAAGGACAGCCAACAGATACGCAGTATTTT | CASSKGQPTDTQYF
TRBJ2-3 | - | TRBV6-5 | - | TGTGTCAGCAGCCTCGGAGATACGCAGTATTTT | CVSSLGDTQYF
TRBJ1-5 | few | TRBV10-3 | - | TGTGCCATCAGTGAGCATAGGACGGGGGGCCCGCCGGGGCCCCAGCATTTT | CAISEHRTGGPPGPQHF
TRBJ2-1 | - | TRBV7-8 | TRBD2 | TGTGCCAGCAGCTCACGATCTACTAGCGGGGGGCACTACAATGAGCAGTTCTTC | CASSSRSTSGGHYNEQFF
TRBJ1-5 | few | TRBV20-1 | - | TGCAGTGCTAGCAGACAAAATCAGCCCCAGCATTTT | CSASRQNQPQHF
TRBJ2-1 | few | TRBV9 | - | TGTGCCAGCAGCGTAGTTCCTAGCGCCTACAATGAGCAGTTCTTC | CASSVVPSAYNEQFF
TRBJ1-2 | - | TRBV3-1 | TRBD1 | TGTGCCAGCAGCCGACGGGGACAGCCTCACTATGGCTACACCTTC | CASSRRGQPHYGYTF
TRBJ2-1 | - | TRBV5-1 | TRBD1 | TGCGCCAGCAGCTTGAAGGGACAGGGAGTCCATGAGCAGTTCTTC | CASSLKGQGVHEQFF
TRBJ1-2 | - | TRBV30 | - | TGTGCCGGCCGACAGGACAACTATGGCTACACCTTC | CAGRQDNYGYTF
TRBJ2-7 | - | TRBV20-1 | TRBD2 | TGCAGTGCTCGGGAGGCCGAACAGTACTTC | CSAREAEQYF
TRBJ1-5 | few | TRBV7-9 | - | TGTGCCAGCAGCGCGGGGACACAGTATCAGCCCCAGCATTTT | CASSAGTQYQPQHF
TRBJ1-2 | few | TRBV28 | - | TGTGCCAGCAGGGCCCGGGACACGGAGGGGTATGGCTACACCTTC | CASRARDTEGYGYTF
TRBJ1-5 | - | TRBV5-5 | - | TGTGCCAGCAGCTTGTCCCCCCGAGATAGCAATCAGCCCCAGCATTTT | CASSLSPRDSNQPQHF
TRBJ2-7 | few | TRBV20-1 | TRBD1 | TGCAGTGCTAGAAAGGGGGCCCTCGGCGAGCAGTACTTC | CSARKGALGEQYF
TRBJ1-2 | - | TRBV28 | - | TGTGCCAGCAGTTTCGCGGGGGCTTCGGACTATGGCTACACCTTC | CASSFAGASDYGYTF
TRBJ2-2 | - | TRBV6-1 | TRBD1 | TGTGCCAGCCGGAAGGGACAGGGGGTGAACACCGGGGAGCTGTTTTTT | CASRKGQGVNTGELFF
TRBJ1-5 | - | TRBV6-1 | - | TGTGCCAGCAGTGACCACAGCGAGAACAATCAGCCCCAGCATTTT | CASSDHSENNQPQHF
TRBJ1-2 | few | TRBV9 | - | TGTGCCAGCAGCTTTGGGGGGAAGTATGGCTACACCTTC | CASSFGGKYGYTF
TRBJ2-3 | few | TRBV5-1 | - | TGCGCCAGCAGCGCACCCCGCCCATTTTCCCAGCGGGACAACACAGATACGCAGTATTTT | CASSAPRPFSQRDNTDTQYF
TRBJ2-2 | - | TRBV12-3/TRBV12-4 | - | TGTGCCAGCAGTTTTTGGTCCCGGGAGCTGTTTTTT | CASSFWSRELFF
TRBJ2-1 | few | TRBV27 | - | TGTGCCAGTAAACTGCTGGGAGGTGGTGAGCAGTTCTTC | CASKLLGGGEQFF
TRBJ1-4 | - | TRBV15 | - | TGTGCCACCAGCAGAGATTTGGCCAGCTCCGAAAAACTGTTTTTT | CATSRDLASSEKLFF
TRBJ2-1 | once | TRBV6-5 | TRBD2 | TGTGCCAGCAGTCGTCTAGCGGGAGCTGAGCAGTTCTTC | CASSRLAGAEQFF
TRBJ1-2 | - | TRBV29-1 | TRBD1 | TGCAGCGTTGAGGGCGGGGACAGCCTATATGGCTACACCTTC | CSVEGGDSLYGYTF